The rows below give T cell receptor beta chains drawn from one sample of a study of blood T cells in healthy people across ages. TCRdb analysed the 5' RACE reads with MiXCR anew, one entry per CDR3 protein. In the table there are about 770,000 distinct CDR3 sequences, under 55% of which are singletons. The sequenced sample consisted of blood. These receptors were collected from a man aged 55 to 70 in good health. The CDR3 runs from the conserved cysteine through the conserved F or W. A D gene is named only where the DNA matches it firmly. Expanded clones are given a class, and other clones once, few, many or no size at all.

CDR3 DNA	CDR3 protein	V gene	clone size	D gene	J gene
TGTGCCACCAGTGATTTGGCCGGCAATGAGCAGTTCTTC	CATSDLAGNEQFF	TRBV24-1	few	-	TRBJ2-1
TGTGCCAGCAGCCTTGGGACAGTTACCTACGAGCAGTACTTC	CASSLGTVTYEQYF	TRBV5-6	-	TRBD1	TRBJ2-7
TGCAGTGCTAGAGTATCACCGTTAACACCGGGACTAGCGGGGGATTGGGTTTTGAATGAGCAGTTCTTC	CSARVSPLTPGLAGDWVLNEQFF	TRBV20-1	-	TRBD2	TRBJ2-1
TGTGCCTGGGCAGACTCGGACAGGCGTTCCAAAAACATTCAGTACTTC	CAWADSDRRSKNIQYF	TRBV30	few	TRBD1	TRBJ2-4
TGTGCCAGCAATTCCCAGGGGCTGGGTACATATGGCTACACCTTC	CASNSQGLGTYGYTF	TRBV2	-	-	TRBJ1-2
TGTGCCTGGAGTGTAGCCAGTCTGTCAGATACGCAGTATTTT	CAWSVASLSDTQYF	TRBV30	-	-	TRBJ2-3
TGTGCCAGCAGTGGAAGCCTAGCGGGGACTGAGCGGTTCTTC	CASSGSLAGTERFF	TRBV6-4	-	TRBD2	TRBJ2-1
TGTGCCAGCAGCTTAGTCTGGGACAGGGGGCAAGATACGCAGTATTTT	CASSLVWDRGQDTQYF	TRBV7-2	-	TRBD1	TRBJ2-3
TGTGCCGGTGGGACTAGCGGTACTGGGACCCAGTACTTC	CAGGTSGTGTQYF	TRBV12-3/TRBV12-4	-	TRBD2	TRBJ2-5
TGTGCCAGCAGTGCACAGGGTATGCCTAACTATGGCTACACCTTC	CASSAQGMPNYGYTF	TRBV12-3/TRBV12-4	-	-	TRBJ1-2
TGTGCCAGCAGCTTATATGGGGACAACTACGAGCAGTACTTC	CASSLYGDNYEQYF	TRBV7-6	-	-	TRBJ2-7
TGTGCCAGCAGACCCGGGCCTGGGGCTAATGAAAAACTGTTTTTT	CASRPGPGANEKLFF	TRBV7-8	-	-	TRBJ1-4
TGTGCCAGCAAGGGACTAGCGGTTAAAGAGACCCAGTACTTC	CASKGLAVKETQYF	TRBV2	few	TRBD2	TRBJ2-5
TGTGCCAGCAGCATCGGGAGGGGGAACACTGAAGCTTTCTTT	CASSIGRGNTEAFF	TRBV6-6	-	-	TRBJ1-1
TGTGCCAGCAGCAAATTGGGAGACCGCCTTTGTGGAGGGGCCAACGTCCTGACTTTC	CASSKLGDRLCGGANVLTF	TRBV21-1	-	-	TRBJ2-6
TGTGCCAGCAGCCAAGCGCTAGCGGGGGGGGGCGAGCAGTTCTTC	CASSQALAGGGEQFF	TRBV4-2	many	TRBD2	TRBJ2-1
TGCGCCAGCAGCCAAGCCGGGACGTACTATGGCTACACCTTC	CASSQAGTYYGYTF	TRBV4-1	many	-	TRBJ1-2
TGTGCCAGCAGTTTTAATCCACAACGGGCCCAGTACTTC	CASSFNPQRAQYF	TRBV12-3/TRBV12-4	few	-	TRBJ2-7
TGTGCCACCAGTGACCCGCGTGGCGGGGGGAGGAATGAGCAGTACTTC	CATSDPRGGGRNEQYF	TRBV24-1	few	TRBD2	TRBJ2-5
TGTGCCAGCAACTTAGAATCCAGGTGGACTTCCTACGAGCAGTACTTC	CASNLESRWTSYEQYF	TRBV7-2	-	-	TRBJ2-7
TGCAGTGCTAGATCCTTGGGAACTAGCGGCAGTAGGAATGAGCAGTTCTTC	CSARSLGTSGSRNEQFF	TRBV20-1	-	TRBD2	TRBJ2-1
TGTGCCAGCACTAACGGGTACACAGAGACCAGCTCCTACAATGAGCAGTTCTTC	CASTNGYTETSSYNEQFF	TRBV12-3/TRBV12-4	-	-	TRBJ2-1
TGCGCCAGCAGCTTAGACATAAATAACTATGGCCACACCTTC	CASSLDINNYGHTF	TRBV5-1	-	-	TRBJ1-2
TGTGCCAGTAGCCAAAGGCCGGCGAGCTCCTACAATGAGCAGTTCTTC	CASSQRPASSYNEQFF	TRBV19	-	-	TRBJ2-1
TGCGCCAGCAGCCCCCTTGTAGGCCCAGCCAAAAACATTCAGTACTTC	CASSPLVGPAKNIQYF	TRBV5-1	-	-	TRBJ2-4
TGTGCCAGCAGCTTAGCGACAGCCGAAGTTGGAGATACGCAGTATTTT	CASSLATAEVGDTQYF	TRBV7-9	-	-	TRBJ2-3
TGTGCCAGCAGCCCGGGACAGGGGGGCAGAGATACGCAGTATTTT	CASSPGQGGRDTQYF	TRBV7-9	-	TRBD1	TRBJ2-3
TGTGCCAGCAGTTCTGAAACCTCACTAGCGGGGGTGCTAGATACGCAGTATTTT	CASSSETSLAGVLDTQYF	TRBV9	-	TRBD2	TRBJ2-3
TGTGCCAGCAGTCGGACTAGCGGGGGGGCGGACACCGGGGAGCTGTTTTTT	CASSRTSGGADTGELFF	TRBV12-3/TRBV12-4	-	TRBD2	TRBJ2-2
TGTGCCAGCAGACCCCCTCCAGGTTCGGGTGAGCAGTACTTC	CASRPPPGSGEQYF	TRBV27	few	-	TRBJ2-7
TGCAGCGTTGCAGGGGTGAGCGGCTACACCTTC	CSVAGVSGYTF	TRBV29-1	once	-	TRBJ1-2
TGTGCCAGCAGTGAACCCCGGGGCGGTTCCTACGAGCAGTACTTC	CASSEPRGGSYEQYF	TRBV25-1	-	-	TRBJ2-7
TGTGCCACCTCAAGGATGGTGGGGGTGGCCTACGAGCAGTACTTC	CATSRMVGVAYEQYF	TRBV6-1	-	-	TRBJ2-7
TGTGCCAGCAGTTACTCGGGACAGGGATGGTTCTTC	CASSYSGQGWFF	TRBV6-2/TRBV6-3	-	TRBD1	TRBJ2-1
TGCGCCAGCAGCCAAGTAATGAGCGGGGGACCAGATACGCAGTATTTT	CASSQVMSGGPDTQYF	TRBV4-1	-	TRBD2	TRBJ2-3
TGTGCCAGCAGTTGGCGGCAGGGGATGGAGACCCAGTACTTC	CASSWRQGMETQYF	TRBV6-2/TRBV6-3	-	-	TRBJ2-5
TGCAGCGTCGCGGACAGCCGGACTGAGCAGTTCTTC	CSVADSRTEQFF	TRBV29-1	-	-	TRBJ2-1
TGCGCCAGCAGCTTGGCTAGCGGGGGGGCCATGGATACGCAGTATTTT	CASSLASGGAMDTQYF	TRBV5-1	-	TRBD2	TRBJ2-3
TGCAGTGCTAGCCGCGAAAAACTGTTTTTT	CSASREKLFF	TRBV20-1	-	-	TRBJ1-4
TGTGCCACCAGCAGTACAGCCTATAGCAATCAGCTCCAGCATTTT	CATSSTAYSNQLQHF	TRBV15	once	-	TRBJ1-5
TGCAGTGCTAGGAGGTCTAATGGCTACGAGCAGTACTTC	CSARRSNGYEQYF	TRBV20-1	few	-	TRBJ2-7
TGCAGTGCACACCGACTAGCGGGGGGGCCTGTCCACATTCAGTACTTC	CSAHRLAGGPVHIQYF	TRBV20-1	-	TRBD2	TRBJ2-4